This T cell receptor (beta chain) is from a study of blood T cell repertoires in COVID-19. Background on the study: The cDNA or gDNA used as material had been derived from T cells, B-cell-depleted T cells, or PBMCs.

The assay was immunoSEQ multiplex PCR, and TCRdb's table has in-frame clones only and misses some. Of roughly 430,000 clones detected, 88% appear once; the ten largest clones hold 2% to 2.5%. The CDR3 extends over 20 amino acids. CDR1 and CDR2 from the germline V gene are LGHDT and YNNKEL (reference sequence). V gave up 3 bases and J gave up 5 bases, with 28 bases separating them. The origin of this receptor is a woman in her thirties or forties with acute COVID-19. The chain uses TRBV3-1 (or the pseudogene TRBV3-2) and TRBJ2-2; maybe TRBD1 (5 bases). Sequenced material: PBMCs or T cells enriched from blood (not recorded which). CDR3 residues: CASSHLEVLYRSYPTGELFF. The CDR3 region has the DNA TGTGCCAGCAGCCACCTTGAGGTGTTATACAGGTCTTACCCAACCGGGGAGCTGTTTTTT.